This record covers a single T cell receptor beta chain. Its cognate antigen is unknown. Described time point: cycle 4 day 1 (C4D1), after more than 5 weeks of nivolumab. After autologous stem cell transplantation all patients relapsed, and prior brentuximab vedotin exposure differed between cohorts. Using magnetic negative selection, the CD4+ T cells were separated out of thawed PBMCs. Classifying best responses yielded complete response, partial response or progressive disease. The method was immunoSEQ multiplex PCR; TCRdb's version includes in-frame clones alone and lacks a portion of them. The profile covers 27,000 or so clones, with more than 80% appearing a single time and just under 2.5% taken by the ten largest. The data belong to a study of PD-1 blockade in classical Hodgkin lymphoma. General observations from the study: CD4+ TCR diversity, unlike CD8+, climbed significantly by C4D1.

This CDR3 spans 14 amino acids. Trimming removed 5 bases at V and 2 bases at J, with 13 bases between. Germline V lookup: CDR1 SGHVS, CDR2 FNYEAQ. Sample: CD4+ T cells from blood, taken before the fourth cycle of nivolumab. This sequence originates from a human donor with classical Hodgkin lymphoma. This rearrangement joins TRBV7-6 to TRBJ2-7, with no clear D. DNA of the CDR3: TGTGCCAGCAGCCCAGACACGGTCCCCTACGAGCAGTACTTC. It specifies CASSPDTVPYEQYF.